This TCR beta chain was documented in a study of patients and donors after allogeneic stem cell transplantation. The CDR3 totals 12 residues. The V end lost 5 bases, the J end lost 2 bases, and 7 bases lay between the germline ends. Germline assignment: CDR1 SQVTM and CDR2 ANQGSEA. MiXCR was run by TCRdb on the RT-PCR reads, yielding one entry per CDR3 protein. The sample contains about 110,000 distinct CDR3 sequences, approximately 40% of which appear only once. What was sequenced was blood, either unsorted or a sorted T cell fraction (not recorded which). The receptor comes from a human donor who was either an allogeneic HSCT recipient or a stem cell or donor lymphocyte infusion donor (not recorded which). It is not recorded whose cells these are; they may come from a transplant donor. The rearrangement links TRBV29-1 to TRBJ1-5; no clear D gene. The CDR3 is CSVKEGNQPQHF. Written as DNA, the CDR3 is TGCAGCGTTAAGGAGGGCAATCAGCCCCAGCATTTT.